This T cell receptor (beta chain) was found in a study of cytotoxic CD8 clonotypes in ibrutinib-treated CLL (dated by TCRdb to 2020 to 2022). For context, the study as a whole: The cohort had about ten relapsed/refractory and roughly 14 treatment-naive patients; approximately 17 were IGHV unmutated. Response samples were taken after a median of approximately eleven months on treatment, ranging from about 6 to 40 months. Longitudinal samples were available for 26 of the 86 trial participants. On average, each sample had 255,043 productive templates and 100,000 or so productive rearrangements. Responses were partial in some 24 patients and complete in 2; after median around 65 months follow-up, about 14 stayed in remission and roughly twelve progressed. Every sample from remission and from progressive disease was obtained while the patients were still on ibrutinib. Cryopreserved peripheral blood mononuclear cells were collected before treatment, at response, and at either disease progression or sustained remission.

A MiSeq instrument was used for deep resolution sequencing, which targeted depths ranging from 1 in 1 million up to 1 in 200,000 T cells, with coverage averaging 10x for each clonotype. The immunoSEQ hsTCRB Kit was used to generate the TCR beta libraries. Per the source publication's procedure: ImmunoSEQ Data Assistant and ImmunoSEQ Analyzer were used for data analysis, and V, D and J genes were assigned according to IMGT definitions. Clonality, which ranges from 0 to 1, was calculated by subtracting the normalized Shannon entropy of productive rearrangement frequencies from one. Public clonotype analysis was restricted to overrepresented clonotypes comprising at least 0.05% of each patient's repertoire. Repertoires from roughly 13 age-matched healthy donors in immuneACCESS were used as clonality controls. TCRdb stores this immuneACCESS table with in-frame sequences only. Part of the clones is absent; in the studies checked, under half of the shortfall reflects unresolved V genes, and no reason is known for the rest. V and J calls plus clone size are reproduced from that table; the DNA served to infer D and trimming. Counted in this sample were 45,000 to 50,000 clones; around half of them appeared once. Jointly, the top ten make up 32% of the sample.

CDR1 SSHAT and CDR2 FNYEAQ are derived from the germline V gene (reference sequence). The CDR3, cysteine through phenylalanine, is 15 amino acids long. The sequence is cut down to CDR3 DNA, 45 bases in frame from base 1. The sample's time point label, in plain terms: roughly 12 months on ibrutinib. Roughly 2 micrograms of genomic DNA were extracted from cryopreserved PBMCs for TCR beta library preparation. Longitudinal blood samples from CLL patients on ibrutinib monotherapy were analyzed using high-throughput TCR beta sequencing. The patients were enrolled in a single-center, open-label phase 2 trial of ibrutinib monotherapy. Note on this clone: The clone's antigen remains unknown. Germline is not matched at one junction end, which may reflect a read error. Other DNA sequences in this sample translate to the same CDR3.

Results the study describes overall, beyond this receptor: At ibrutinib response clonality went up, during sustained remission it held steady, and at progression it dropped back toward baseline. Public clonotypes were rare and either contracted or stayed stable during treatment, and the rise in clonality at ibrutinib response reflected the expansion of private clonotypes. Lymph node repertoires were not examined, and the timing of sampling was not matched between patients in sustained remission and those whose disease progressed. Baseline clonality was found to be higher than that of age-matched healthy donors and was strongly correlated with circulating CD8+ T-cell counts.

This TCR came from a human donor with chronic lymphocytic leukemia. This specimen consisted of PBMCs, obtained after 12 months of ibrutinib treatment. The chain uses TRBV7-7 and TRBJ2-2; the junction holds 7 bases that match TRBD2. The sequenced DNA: TGTGCTAGCAGCTTGAGCGGGGTGAACACCGGGGAGCTGTTTTTT. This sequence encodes CASSLSGVNTGELFF.